This is a list of T cell receptor beta chains from one sample in a study of blood T cell repertoires in COVID-19. Clones were read by immunoSEQ multiplex PCR, and TCRdb kept only the in-frame ones, dropping some. Of about 87,000 clones listed, around 83% are singletons. Sequenced: peripheral blood. Receptors originate from a woman in her sixties with acute or convalescent COVID-19. Both conserved end residues are part of each CDR3. A D gene is named only where the DNA matches it firmly. Size tells how often a clone was seen (once, few, many) or the class of an expanded clone, and some rows leave it out.

NA	NA	TRBV27	TRBJ1-2	CASSLSWAYGYTF	TGTGCCAGCAGTTTATCCTGGGCGTATGGCTACACCTTC
NA	TRBD2	TRBV5-1	TRBJ2-7	CASSLPGGTGGYEQYF	TGCGCCAGCAGCTTGCCTGGCGGGACGGGGGGTTACGAGCAGTACTTC
NA	TRBD2	TRBV6-5	TRBJ2-2	CASSSQTPGGTGELFF	TGTGCCAGCAGTTCGCAAACCCCGGGAGGCACCGGGGAGCTGTTTTTT
NA	NA	TRBV13	TRBJ1-1	CASSPREDEDTEAFF	TGTGCCAGCAGCCCCCGGGAGGATGAGGACACTGAAGCTTTCTTT
NA	NA	TRBV9	TRBJ1-1	CASTGRGTEAFF	TGTGCCAGCACAGGTAGGGGCACTGAAGCTTTCTTT
NA	TRBD1	TRBV18	TRBJ1-5	CASSPPVGQGAAQPQHF	TGTGCCAGCTCACCACCCGTAGGACAGGGGGCAGCGCAGCCCCAGCATTTT
once	NA	TRBV11-2	TRBJ2-1	CASSLAVLAYNEQFF	TGTGCCAGCAGCTTAGCGGTTCTCGCCTACAATGAGCAGTTCTTC
NA	NA	TRBV9	TRBJ2-7	CASSVGLAYEQYF	TGTGCCAGCAGCGTAGGGCTAGCCTACGAGCAGTACTTC
NA	NA	TRBV7-2	TRBJ2-1	CASSLKGVAGGYNEQFF	TGTGCCAGCAGCTTAAAAGGTGTGGCAGGGGGGTACAATGAGCAGTTCTTC
NA	TRBD1	TRBV9	TRBJ2-7	CASSVTTGANEQYF	TGTGCCAGCAGCGTAACAACAGGGGCTAACGAGCAGTACTTC
NA	NA	TRBV6-5	TRBJ2-7	CASSSLVEQYF	TGTGCCAGCAGTTCCTTAGTGGAGCAGTACTTC
NA	NA	TRBV9	TRBJ1-2	CASSEQGAYTF	TGTGCCAGCAGCGAACAGGGAGCCTACACCTTC
NA	NA	TRBV7-3	TRBJ2-7	CASSQRIRSYEQYF	TGTGCCAGCAGCCAGCGGATCCGCTCCTACGAGCAGTACTTC
NA	NA	TRBV5-1	TRBJ2-7	CASKIRLSGDEQYF	TGCGCCAGCAAGATTCGGCTCTCAGGGGACGAGCAGTACTTC
NA	NA	TRBV5-1	TRBJ1-1	CASSSLQGSGTEAFF	TGCGCCAGCAGCTCACTGCAGGGAAGTGGCACTGAAGCTTTCTTT
NA	TRBD1	TRBV7-6	TRBJ1-1	CASSPPTGVNTEAFF	TGTGCCAGCAGCCCGCCGACAGGGGTGAACACTGAAGCTTTCTTT
NA	NA	TRBV6-4	TRBJ2-1	CASSPLRGGEQFF	TGTGCCAGCAGCCCGCTTCGAGGGGGTGAGCAGTTCTTC
NA	TRBD1	TRBV24-1	TRBJ2-1	CATSDLHRGRGGEQFF	TGTGCCACCAGTGATTTGCACAGGGGGCGAGGGGGTGAGCAGTTCTTC
NA	NA	TRBV18	TRBJ1-1	CASSPRETEAFF	TGTGCCAGCTCACCGCGGGAAACTGAAGCTTTCTTT
NA	TRBD2	TRBV7-7	TRBJ2-2	CASAAGVTGELFF	TGTGCTAGCGCGGCGGGAGTCACCGGGGAGCTGTTTTTT
NA	NA	TRBV6-1	TRBJ2-2	CATSSNWGAGELFF	TGTGCCACCAGTTCCAACTGGGGGGCCGGGGAGCTGTTTTTT
NA	TRBD1	TRBV23-1	TRBJ1-1	CASSLVQGAKLGTEAFF	TGCGCCAGCAGTCTTGTCCAGGGGGCAAAGTTGGGCACTGAAGCTTTCTTT
NA	NA	TRBV7-8	TRBJ2-1	CASSFRRVFGDEQFF	TGTGCCAGCAGCTTCCGTCGGGTCTTCGGGGATGAGCAGTTCTTC
NA	TRBD1	TRBV19	TRBJ1-4	CASRITGGGEKLFF	TGTGCCAGTAGGATCACCGGAGGGGGCGAAAAACTGTTTTTT
NA	NA	TRBV2	TRBJ1-1	CASRMEAEAFF	TGTGCCAGCAGGATGGAGGCTGAAGCTTTCTTT
NA	TRBD2	TRBV5-4	TRBJ2-1	CASSLDPSGGYNEQFF	TGTGCCAGCAGCTTGGATCCTAGCGGGGGATACAATGAGCAGTTCTTC
NA	TRBD1	TRBV19	TRBJ2-7	CASSTATDRGSSYEQYF	TGTGCCAGTAGTACCGCAACCGACAGGGGGTCCTCCTACGAGCAGTACTTC
NA	NA	TRBV12-3/TRBV12-4	TRBJ1-3	CASRTQGNTIYF	TGTGCCAGCAGAACCCAGGGAAACACCATATATTTT
NA	TRBD1	TRBV30	TRBJ1-4	CAWSASGQGWEKLFF	TGTGCCTGGAGCGCTTCGGGACAGGGATGGGAAAAACTGTTTTTT
NA	TRBD1	TRBV5-8	TRBJ1-2	CASSLWTGANYGYTF	TGTGCCAGCAGCTTGTGGACAGGGGCAAACTATGGCTACACCTTC
few	NA	TRBV6-4	TRBJ1-2	CASPIRGYRLRANYGYTF	TGTGCCAGCCCGATAAGGGGTTACAGGCTCAGAGCTAACTATGGCTACACCTTC
NA	TRBD1	TRBV30	TRBJ1-1	CASHRQGGNTEAFF	TGTGCCTCCCACCGACAGGGCGGGAACACTGAAGCTTTCTTT
once	NA	TRBV3-1/TRBV3-2	TRBJ1-1	CASSQGGNGAFF	TGTGCCAGCAGCCAAGGAGGAAATGGAGCTTTCTTT
NA	NA	TRBV4-1	TRBJ1-5	CASSQEGTPNQPQHF	TGCGCCAGCAGCCAAGAAGGGACACCTAATCAGCCCCAGCATTTT
NA	TRBD2	TRBV10-3	TRBJ2-2	CAITDPGGPTNTGELFF	TGTGCCATCACCGATCCGGGAGGCCCTACGAACACCGGGGAGCTGTTTTTT
NA	NA	TRBV12-3/TRBV12-4	TRBJ1-4	CASSYGANEKLFF	TGTGCCAGCAGTTATGGAGCTAATGAAAAACTGTTTTTT
NA	TRBD2	TRBV27	TRBJ2-1	CASSLSKLAGIYNEQFF	TGTGCCAGCAGTTTATCGAAACTAGCGGGGATTTACAATGAGCAGTTCTTC
NA	TRBD2	TRBV5-1	TRBJ2-5	CASRQRWTSGGRQETQYF	TGCGCCAGCCGCCAACGATGGACTAGCGGGGGACGGCAAGAGACCCAGTACTTC
NA	NA	TRBV12-3/TRBV12-4	TRBJ2-1	CASSSEHREQFF	TGTGCCAGCAGTTCGGAGCATAGGGAGCAGTTCTTC
once	NA	TRBV9	TRBJ1-3	CASSSSTPLTGNTIYF	TGTGCCAGCAGCTCCTCTACTCCCCTTACGGGAAACACCATATATTTT
NA	NA	TRBV5-5	TRBJ2-3	CASSLEGSQGFSTDTQYF	TGTGCCAGCAGCTTGGAGGGGAGCCAGGGGTTTTCGACAGATACGCAGTATTTT
NA	TRBD2	TRBV4-2	TRBJ2-2	CASSQASGGRDTGELFF	TGTGCCAGCAGCCAAGCCTCGGGGGGGCGGGACACCGGGGAGCTGTTTTTT
NA	NA	TRBV30	TRBJ1-5	CAWSDRQINQPQHF	TGTGCCTGGAGTGACCGACAGATTAATCAGCCCCAGCATTTT
NA	NA	TRBV3-1/TRBV3-2	TRBJ1-2	CASSQGAPGYTF	TGTGCCAGCAGCCAAGGCGCTCCGGGCTACACCTTC
NA	TRBD1	TRBV25-1	TRBJ1-2	CASTAPSGTGIGGYTF	TGTGCCAGCACAGCGCCTTCCGGGACAGGGATCGGCGGCTACACCTTC
NA	NA	TRBV21-1	TRBJ1-6	CASSKDRSGDANSPLHF	TGTGCCAGCAGCAAAGATCGGTCAGGGGACGCCAATTCACCCCTCCACTTT
NA	TRBD1	TRBV5-1	TRBJ1-2	CASSLAGQGPRGYTF	TGCGCCAGCAGCTTGGCCGGACAGGGACCAAGAGGCTACACCTTC
once	NA	TRBV11-2	TRBJ2-3	CASSPTADTQYF	TGTGCCAGCAGCCCAACGGCAGATACGCAGTATTTT
NA	TRBD1	TRBV5-6	TRBJ2-1	CASSWGQGTYEQFF	TGTGCCAGCAGCTGGGGACAGGGGACGTATGAGCAGTTCTTC
large	TRBD1	TRBV7-3	TRBJ2-2	CASRRGQGTGELFF	TGTGCCAGCAGGAGGGGGCAGGGCACCGGGGAGCTGTTTTTT
NA	NA	TRBV6-5	TRBJ1-1	CASSYLSQGTEAFF	TGTGCCAGCAGTTACCTGTCGCAGGGAACTGAAGCTTTCTTT
NA	NA	TRBV13	TRBJ2-2	CASSPWGAGELFF	TGTGCCAGCAGCCCCTGGGGAGCCGGGGAGCTGTTTTTT
NA	NA	TRBV5-1	TRBJ2-4	CASSPTLGSLAKNIQYF	TGCGCCAGCAGCCCGACACTAGGTTCCTTAGCCAAAAACATTCAGTACTTC
NA	TRBD1	TRBV5-4	TRBJ1-2	CASTRDRAYGYTF	TGTGCCAGCACCCGGGACAGGGCTTATGGCTACACCTTC
NA	TRBD1	TRBV18	TRBJ2-4	CASSLDRGSAKNIQYF	TGTGCCAGCTCACTAGACAGGGGGTCGGCCAAAAACATTCAGTACTTC
NA	NA	TRBV7-9	TRBJ2-5	CASSLMTDQETQYF	TGTGCCAGCAGCTTAATGACAGACCAAGAGACCCAGTACTTC
once	NA	TRBV5-1	TRBJ2-3	CASSLAASTDTQYF	TGCGCCAGCAGCTTAGCGGCTAGCACAGATACGCAGTATTTT